Included here is one T cell receptor beta chain sequence, with context. This sample is part of a study of CD8 T cells in Susac syndrome. Study as a whole: Blood was drawn from patients with Susac syndrome. At that point, they were therapy-naive, on corticosteroids, or on intravenous immunoglobulin alone.

The CDR3 is made up of 14 amino acids. V lost 6 bases to trimming and J lost 3 bases; unmatched junction nucleotides: 10. The germline gives CDR1 DFQATT, CDR2 SNEGSKA (reference sequence). Random hexamers served to reverse transcribe about 0.45 to 1 ug RNA. Amplification of TCR beta CDR3 used immunoSEQ multiplex PCR across 54 Vbeta and 13 Jbeta. TCRdb called the immunoSEQ multiplex PCR reads again in MiXCR, with one record for every CDR3 protein. Among some 180,000 distinct CDR3 sequences listed, 91% were seen once. The rearrangement links TRBV20-1 to TRBJ2-5; 7 nucleotides match TRBD2. The sequenced sample consisted of CD4+ T cells from PBMCs. The receptor was derived from a human donor with Susac syndrome. The CDR3 nucleotides are TGCAGTGCCAGGAAGCGGGAAGAAGAAGAGACCCAGTACTTC. Its translation is CSARKREEEETQYF.